These 5 T cell receptor beta chains came from one sample sequenced in a study of T cell clones after liver transplantation. TCRdb keeps only in-frame clones here, not all; method: immunoSEQ multiplex PCR. The table records about 80,000 clones, about 82% of them present only once. The sequencing used CD4+ T cells from blood, collected almost 47 months after liver transplant. Receptor source: a human patient who received a liver transplant. The graft donor may have contributed some T cells.

The rearrangement links TRBV28 to TRBJ2-1; a possible D gene is TRBD2 (5 bases). This CDR3 is 13 amino acids long. Between the trimmed V and J ends, which lost 2 bases and 12 bases, there was a span of 14 bases. Germline V CDR1 and CDR2: MDHEN, SYDVKM. The CDR3 spells CASSLRGSRVQFF. The CDR3 DNA is TGTGCCAGCAGTTTACGGGGATCCCGAGTGCAGTTCTTC. Variable domain in full (rest from reference TRBV28 and TRBJ2-1): DVKVTQSSRYLVKRTGEKVFLECVQDMDHENMFWYRQDPGLGLRLIYFSYDVKMKEKGDIPEGYSVSREKKERFSLILESASTNQTSMYLCASSLRGSRVQFFGPGTRLTVL.

This clone has a single count. The chain couples TRBV6-4 to TRBJ2-7; D is unresolved. The CDR3 has 13 residues. V lost 6 bases and J lost 6, with 15 bases in between. The germline CDR1 and CDR2 sequences are MRHNA and SNTAGT. CDR3 residues: CASSRRVDSEQYF. CDR3 nucleotides: TGTGCCAGCAGCCGTCGGGTTGATTCCGAGCAGTACTTC.

CDR3 sequence: CASSPRDRVNEQFF. The DNA for the CDR3 is TGTGCCAGCAGCCCGAGGGACAGGGTCAATGAGCAGTTCTTC. This chain uses TRBV28 with TRBJ2-1, with TRBD1 matching over 9 bases. V gave up 6 bases and J gave up 6 bases; unmatched junction bases: 6. CDR3 length equals 14 residues. Germline-derived CDR1 and CDR2 are MDHEN and SYDVKM.

This clone turned up a few times. The chain is built from TRBV9 and TRBJ1-5, with a tentative D call TRBD1 (5 bases). CDR3 length equals 14 residues. Trimming took off 4 bases at V and 9 bases at J, with 17 bases between the two ends. CDR1 SGDLS and CDR2 YYNGEE come from the germline V gene. The CDR3 is CASSITGAAGPQHF. DNA of the CDR3: TGTGCCAGCAGCATAACAGGAGCCGCAGGGCCCCAGCATTTT.

In its sample, this clone was seen once. The chain links TRBV6-6 to TRBJ1-1, with a weak D call TRBD1 (5 bases). The germline V and J ends were trimmed by 5 bases and 3 bases, with 10 bases remaining between them. The germline gives CDR1 MNHNY, CDR2 SVGAGI (reference sequence). This CDR3 has 13 amino acids. The chain's CDR3 is CASSHRQHTEAFF. In nucleotides, the CDR3 is TGTGCCAGCAGTCACCGACAGCACACTGAAGCTTTCTTT.